This T cell receptor beta chain stems from a study of T cell clonality in common variable immunodeficiency. Method: immunoSEQ multiplex PCR; TCRdb's copy keeps in-frame clones and lacks some. Altogether some 11,000 clones were found in the sample, and no singletons occur. General study points: Patient heterogeneity in the CVID cohort limited correlations between repertoire features and clinical complications. In common variable immunodeficiency, TCR beta chains reportedly carried fewer deletions and N-nucleotide insertions. CVID subjects shared fewer TCRbeta clones than healthy controls did.

Aged roughly 8 to 70 years, CVID subjects averaged about 40 years old. Trimming shortened V by 1 base and J by 5 bases, and 15 bases separated the two germline ends. The CDR3 runs 15 residues. CDR1 is KGHSH and CDR2 is LQKENI in the germline V gene. This clone was observed a few times. What it binds is not known. The read comes to an end 3 residues before the CDR3 does, leaving the germline J gene to fill in the end. Source material: peripheral blood mononuclear cells. The receptor comes from a human donor with common variable immunodeficiency. The chain recombines TRBV18 with TRBJ2-7, with a possible D match to TRBD1 (6 bases). The CDR3 sequence is CASSPLYRVHNEQYF. Incomplete CDR3 DNA: TGTGCCAGCTCACCACTCTACAGGGTTCACAACGAG.